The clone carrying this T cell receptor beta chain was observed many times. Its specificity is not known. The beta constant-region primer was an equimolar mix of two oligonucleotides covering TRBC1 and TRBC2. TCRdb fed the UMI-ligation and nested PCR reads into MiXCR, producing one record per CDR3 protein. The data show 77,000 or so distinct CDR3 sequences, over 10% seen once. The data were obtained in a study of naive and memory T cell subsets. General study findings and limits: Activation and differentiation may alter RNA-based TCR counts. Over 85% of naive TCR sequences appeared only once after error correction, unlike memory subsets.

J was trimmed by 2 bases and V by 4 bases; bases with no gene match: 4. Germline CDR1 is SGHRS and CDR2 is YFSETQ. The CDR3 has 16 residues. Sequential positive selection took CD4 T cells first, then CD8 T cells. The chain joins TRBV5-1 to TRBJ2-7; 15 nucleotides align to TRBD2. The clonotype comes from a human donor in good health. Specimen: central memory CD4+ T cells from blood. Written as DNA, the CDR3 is TGCGCCAGCAGCCTAGGGACTAGCGGGGGGACCTACGAGCAGTACTTC. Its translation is CASSLGTSGGTYEQYF.